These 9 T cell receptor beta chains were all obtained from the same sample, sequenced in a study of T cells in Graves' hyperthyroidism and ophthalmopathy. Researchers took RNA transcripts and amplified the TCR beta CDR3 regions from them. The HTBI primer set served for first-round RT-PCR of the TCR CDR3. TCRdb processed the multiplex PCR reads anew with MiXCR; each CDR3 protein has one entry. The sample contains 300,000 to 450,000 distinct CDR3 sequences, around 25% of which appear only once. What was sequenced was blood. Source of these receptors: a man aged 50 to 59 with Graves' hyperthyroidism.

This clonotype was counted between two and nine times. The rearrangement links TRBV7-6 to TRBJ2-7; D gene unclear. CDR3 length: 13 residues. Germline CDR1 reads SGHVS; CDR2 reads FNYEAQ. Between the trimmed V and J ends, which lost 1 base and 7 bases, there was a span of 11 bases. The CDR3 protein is CASSLESSGEQYF. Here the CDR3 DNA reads TGTGCCAGCAGCTTAGAGTCCTCGGGTGAGCAGTACTTC.

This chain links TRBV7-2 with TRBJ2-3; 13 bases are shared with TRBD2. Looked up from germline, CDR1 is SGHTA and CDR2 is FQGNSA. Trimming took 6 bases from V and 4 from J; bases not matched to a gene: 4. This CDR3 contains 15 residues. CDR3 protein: CASSKGLAGADTQYF. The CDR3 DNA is TGTGCCAGCAGTAAAGGACTAGCGGGAGCAGATACGCAGTATTTT.

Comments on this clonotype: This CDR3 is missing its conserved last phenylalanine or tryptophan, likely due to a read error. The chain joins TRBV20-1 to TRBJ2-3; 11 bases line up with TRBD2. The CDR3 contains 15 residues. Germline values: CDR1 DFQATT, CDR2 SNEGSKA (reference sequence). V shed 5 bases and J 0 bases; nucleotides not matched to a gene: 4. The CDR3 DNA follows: TGCAGTGCTTCGACTAGCGGGGCCAGCACAGATACGCAGTATCTT. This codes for CSASTSGASTDTQYL.

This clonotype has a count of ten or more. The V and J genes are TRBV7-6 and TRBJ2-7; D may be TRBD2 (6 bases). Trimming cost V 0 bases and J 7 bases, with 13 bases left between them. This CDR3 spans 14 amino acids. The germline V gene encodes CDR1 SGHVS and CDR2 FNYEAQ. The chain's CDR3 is CASSLAGGTGEQYF. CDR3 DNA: TGTGCCAGCAGCTTAGCCGGCGGGACGGGGGAGCAGTACTTC.

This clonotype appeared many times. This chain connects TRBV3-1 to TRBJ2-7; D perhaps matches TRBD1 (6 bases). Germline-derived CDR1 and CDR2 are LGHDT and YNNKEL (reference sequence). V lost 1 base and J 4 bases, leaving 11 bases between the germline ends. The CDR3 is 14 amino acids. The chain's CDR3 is CASSQGRDRYEQYF. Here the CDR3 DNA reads TGTGCCAGCAGCCAAGGGAGAGACAGGTACGAGCAGTACTTC.

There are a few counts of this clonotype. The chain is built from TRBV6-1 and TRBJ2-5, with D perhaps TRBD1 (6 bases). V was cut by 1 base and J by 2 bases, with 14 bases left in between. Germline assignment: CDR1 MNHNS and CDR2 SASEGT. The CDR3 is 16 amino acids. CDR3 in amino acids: CASSEVNRVGQETQYF. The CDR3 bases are TGTGCCAGCAGTGAAGTGAACAGGGTGGGACAAGAGACCCAGTACTTC.

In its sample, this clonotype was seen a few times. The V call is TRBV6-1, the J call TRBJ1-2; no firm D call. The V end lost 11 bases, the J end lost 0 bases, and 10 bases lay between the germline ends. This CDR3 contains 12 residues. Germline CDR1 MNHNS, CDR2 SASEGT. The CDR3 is CAGMAANYGYTF. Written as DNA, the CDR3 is TGTGCCGGGATGGCAGCTAACTATGGCTACACCTTC.

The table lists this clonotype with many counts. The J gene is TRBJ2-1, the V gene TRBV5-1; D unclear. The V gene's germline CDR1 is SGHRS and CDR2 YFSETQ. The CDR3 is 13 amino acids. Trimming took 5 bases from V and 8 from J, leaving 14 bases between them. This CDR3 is CASSSAGMDEQFF. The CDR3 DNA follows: TGCGCCAGCAGTTCCGCCGGAATGGATGAGCAGTTCTTC.

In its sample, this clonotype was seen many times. Here the CDR3 reads CASSVRGGLDTQYF. The DNA of the CDR3 is TGTGCCAGCAGTGTCAGAGGGGGATTGGATACGCAGTATTTT. The chain is built from TRBV6-1 and TRBJ2-3, with D possibly being TRBD1 (6 bases). The CDR3 is 14 amino acids. Trimming cost V 4 bases and J 6 bases, with 14 bases left between them. Per the germline V gene, CDR1 is MNHNS and CDR2 is SASEGT.